The 30 T cell receptor beta chains presented below share a single source sample, sequenced in a study of CD8+ T cells in alopecia areata. Following RNA extraction, reverse transcription yielded cDNA that acted as the sequencing template. Sequencing was performed with immunoSEQ multiplex PCR; in TCRdb, only in-frame clones are kept and a portion is missing. The table includes about 190,000 clones, about 64% detected once. Treatment denoted: oral pan-JAK inhibitor, 5-10 mg twice daily. The input for sequencing was CD4+ T cells sorted from blood, taken at week 4, from a patient treated with tofacitinib. These receptors originate from a human donor with alopecia areata.

The chain carries TRBV30 and TRBJ1-1, with D tentatively TRBD1 (5 bases). V was pared by 5 bases and J by 4 bases, with 11 bases between. CDR1 is GTSNPN, CDR2 SVGIG, per germline (reference sequence). The CDR3 totals 12 residues. Here the CDR3 reads CAWARRGTEAFF. CDR3 sequence (DNA): TGTGCCTGGGCCAGGAGGGGCACTGAAGCTTTCTTT.

The chain uses TRBV10-3 and TRBJ2-3; the match to TRBD2 covers 10 bases. Unmatched junction bases numbered 13, after V lost 11 bases and J lost 5 bases. The CDR3 extends over 15 amino acids. CDR1 ENHRY and CDR2 SYGVKD come from the germline V gene. CDR3 DNA sequence: TGTGCCTCCCGGGGAAGCGGGGGGGCAGGAGATACGCAGTATTTT. It translates to CASRGSGGAGDTQYF.

The chain links TRBV13 to TRBJ2-7; 7 bases map to TRBD1. The CDR3 is made up of 14 amino acids. The V gene's germline CDR1 is PRHDT and CDR2 FYEKMQ (reference sequence). V was pared by 6 bases and J by 3 bases, with 8 bases of the junction left unmatched. CDR3 in amino acids: CASRRQGDLYEQYF. The CDR3 bases are TGTGCCAGCAGGAGACAGGGAGATCTCTACGAGCAGTACTTC. The entire variable domain, with the rest obtained from reference TRBV13 and TRBJ2-7, is as follows: AAGVIQSPRHLIKEKRETATLKCYPIPRHDTVYWYQQGPGQDPQFLISFYEKMQSDKGSIPDRFSAQQFSDYHSELNMSSLELGDSALYFCASRRQGDLYEQYFGPGTRLTVT.

This clone occurred a few times. This chain joins TRBV7-2 and TRBJ2-3; 9 bases agree with TRBD1. Germline-derived CDR1 and CDR2 are SGHTA and FQGNSA. V was clipped by 5 bases and J by 3 bases; unmatched bases: 3. The CDR3 covers 14 residues. CDR3 coding DNA: TGTGCCAGCAGCACAGGGGGCGCAACAGATACGCAGTATTTT. Amino acid sequence: CASSTGGATDTQYF.

J is TRBJ1-1 and V is TRBV27; D is unresolved. The CDR3 is 14 residues long. Trimming removed 6 bases at V and 5 bases at J, with 16 bases between. Germline CDR1 MNHEY, CDR2 SMNVEV (reference sequence). The CDR3 DNA is TGTGCCAGCAGAATAAGGGCGGATTTTACTGAAGCTTTCTTT. Translated: CASRIRADFTEAFF.

The chain uses TRBV7-2 and TRBJ2-3; 12 bases fit TRBD2. This CDR3 is built from 17 residues. V was pared by 0 bases and J by 0 bases, with 1 base of the junction left unmatched. Germline CDR1 SGHTA, CDR2 FQGNSA. CDR3 DNA sequence: TGTGCCAGCAGCTTAGCTCTAGCGGGGGGGAGCACAGATACGCAGTATTTT. Translation gives CASSLALAGGSTDTQYF.

The chain joins TRBV20-1 to TRBJ1-1; possible D gene TRBD1, 5 bases. The CDR3 is 11 residues long. Germline CDR1 is DFQATT and CDR2 is SNEGSKA (reference sequence). V dropped 6 bases and J dropped 8 bases, with 13 bases sitting between them. CDR3 coding DNA: TGCAGTGCCCTGATGACAGAAGAAGCTTTCTTT. Residues: CSALMTEEAFF.

V gene TRBV10-3 combines with J gene TRBJ2-3, with 8 bases matching TRBD2. CDR1 and CDR2 from the germline V gene are ENHRY and SYGVKD. V trimming: 2 bases; J trimming: 4 bases; junction bases outside the gene matches: 2. The CDR3 is 14 amino acids. CDR3 loop: CAISELTSADTQYF. The CDR3 nucleotides read TGTGCCATCAGTGAGCTGACTAGCGCAGATACGCAGTATTTT.

This sequence joins TRBV6-1 and TRBJ2-1; D may be TRBD1 or TRBD2 (5 bases each). Trimming removed 4 bases from V and 9 bases from J, with 10 bases in between. CDR1 is MNHNS, CDR2 SASEGT, per germline. This CDR3 comprises 12 residues. This CDR3 is CASSVWGIEQFF. The CDR3 DNA reads TGTGCCAGCAGTGTTTGGGGGATTGAGCAGTTCTTC.

This clone was recorded a few times. The sample contains more than one DNA sequence encoding this CDR3. V and J are TRBV15 and TRBJ1-6; D is possibly TRBD1 (5 bases). The germline V and J ends were trimmed by 2 bases and 4 bases, with 6 bases remaining between them. There are 14 residues in the CDR3. Germline values: CDR1 LNHNV, CDR2 YYDKDF (reference sequence). In DNA, the CDR3 is TGTGCCACCAGCAGACAGGGTTATAATTCACCCCTCCACTTT. Encoded protein: CATSRQGYNSPLHF.

The chain employs TRBV29-1 and TRBJ1-2; no clear D gene. Between the trimmed V and J ends, which lost 5 bases and 5 bases, there was a span of 12 bases. The length of the CDR3 is 12 residues. The germline gives CDR1 SQVTM, CDR2 ANQGSEA. This chain's CDR3 is CSVWLFIYGYTF. CDR3 nucleotides: TGCAGCGTTTGGTTGTTTATTTATGGCTACACCTTC.

In the case of this clone: This CDR3 fails to terminate in the conserved phenylalanine or tryptophan, so it likely reflects a read error. No DNA is shown, since the ends of the CDR3 on it are uncertain; the CDR3 is the one TCRdb lists. The chain uses TRBV30 and TRBJ1-2. Germline V lookup: CDR1 GTSNPN, CDR2 SVGIG (reference sequence). The CDR3 length equals 10 residues, ends included. The CDR3 loop reads CAWKRREPTY.

The chain employs TRBV5-1 and TRBJ1-1; D not resolved. From germline, CDR1 is SGHRS and CDR2 YFSETQ. The CDR3 is 15 amino acids. Between the trimmed V and J ends, which lost 0 bases and 1 base, there was a span of 10 bases. The CDR3 loop is CASSLVGPSNTEAFF. CDR3 DNA: TGCGCCAGCAGCTTGGTAGGCCCTTCGAACACTGAAGCTTTCTTT.

There are a few counts of this clone. The chain uses TRBV10-3 and TRBJ2-5; TRBD2 aligns across 7 bases. J gave up 2 bases and V 4 bases, and 4 bases lay outside the gene matches. Germline assignment: CDR1 ENHRY and CDR2 SYGVKD. The CDR3 covers 14 residues. The CDR3 loop is CAISVNSGQETQYF. DNA of the CDR3: TGTGCCATCAGTGTTAATAGCGGGCAAGAGACCCAGTACTTC.

V usage is TRBV30 and J usage is TRBJ1-1, with D possibly matching TRBD1 (5 bases). The V end lost 8 bases, the J end lost 10 bases, and 17 bases lay between the germline ends. The CDR3 loop spans 11 amino acids. In germline, CDR1 is GTSNPN, CDR2 SVGIG (reference sequence). CDR3 loop: CAGGGSTRAFF. CDR3 bases: TGTGCCGGGGGGGGTAGCACCCGAGCTTTCTTT.

This clone was detected only a few times. The rearrangement links TRBV29-1 to TRBJ2-6, with a tentative D call TRBD1 (5 bases). The CDR3 has 14 amino acids. Germline V gene lookup returns CDR1 SQVTM and CDR2 ANQGSEA. V lost 4 bases, J lost 0 bases, and 7 bases lay in between. The CDR3 nucleotides read TGCAGCGTTGTGCAGGGCTCTGGGGCCAACGTCCTGACTTTC. Residues: CSVVQGSGANVLTF.

The chain couples TRBV7-9 to TRBJ2-3, with D maybe TRBD2 (5 bases). V lost 5 bases, J lost 0 bases, and 15 bases lay in between. The CDR3 loop spans 16 amino acids. Germline CDR1 SEHNR, CDR2 FQNEAQ (reference sequence). In nucleotides, the CDR3 is TGTGCCAGCAGCGAGGTCGGCACGGGAAGCACAGATACGCAGTATTTT. The encoded protein is CASSEVGTGSTDTQYF.

The genes are TRBV7-2 and TRBJ2-3; D is uncertain. There are 14 residues in the CDR3. Looked up from germline, CDR1 is SGHTA and CDR2 is FQGNSA. The germline V and J ends were trimmed by 0 bases and 9 bases, with 13 bases remaining between them. The CDR3 DNA sequence: TGTGCCAGCAGCTTAGCACTAACGGGTGAAACGCAGTATTTT. It specifies CASSLALTGETQYF.

V gene TRBV30 combines with J gene TRBJ1-1; 7 bases are shared with TRBD1. This CDR3 has 15 residues. Unmatched junction bases numbered 8, after V lost 4 bases and J lost 0 bases. Germline V gene sequence: CDR1 GTSNPN, CDR2 SVGIG (reference sequence). This CDR3 reads CAWTPTGRLNTEAFF. In DNA form, the CDR3 reads TGTGCCTGGACCCCGACAGGGAGGCTGAACACTGAAGCTTTCTTT.

This clone showed up just a few times. The chain combines TRBV30 with TRBJ2-2; possibly TRBD1 for D (5 bases). This CDR3 is 15 amino acids long. Trimming left V 2 bases short and J 6 bases short, with 16 bases between. In germline, CDR1 is GTSNPN, CDR2 SVGIG (reference sequence). The CDR3 nucleotides read TGTGCCTGGAGTTTTGGGCAGGGCACGTCCGGGGAGCTGTTTTTT. Its translation: CAWSFGQGTSGELFF.

The chain is built from TRBV30 and TRBJ2-7, with 8 bases fitting TRBD1. The ends lost 3 bases at V and 3 bases at J; junction bases unmatched: 7. Germline values: CDR1 GTSNPN, CDR2 SVGIG (reference sequence). The CDR3 length is 14 residues. CDR3 residues: CAWRDRGIHYEQYF. CDR3 DNA: TGTGCCTGGAGAGACAGGGGTATCCACTACGAGCAGTACTTC.

The V gene is TRBV6-1, the J gene TRBJ2-1, with TRBD1 identical over 9 bases. V lost 2 bases to trimming and J lost 7 bases; unmatched junction nucleotides: 3. The CDR3 runs 14 residues. Germline V gene data show CDR1 as MNHNS and CDR2 as SASEGT. The CDR3: CASSERTGANEQFF. In DNA form, the CDR3 reads TGTGCCAGCAGTGAACGGACAGGGGCGAATGAGCAGTTCTTC.

The chain uses TRBV15 and TRBJ2-7; D assignment may be TRBD1 or TRBD2 (5 bases each). The CDR3 length is 13 residues. CDR1 LNHNV and CDR2 YYDKDF come from the germline V gene (reference sequence). Trimming removed 3 bases from V and 5 bases from J, with 11 bases in between. CDR3 residues: CATSSPGGHEQYF. DNA for the CDR3: TGTGCCACCAGCAGTCCTGGGGGACACGAGCAGTACTTC.

This chain joins TRBV7-3 and TRBJ2-7; D possibly corresponds to TRBD2 (6 bases). The CDR3 length is 13 residues. CDR1 SGHTA and CDR2 FQGTGA come from the germline V gene. With 5 bases removed from V and 2 bases from J, the gap between germline ends came to 10 bases. The CDR3 is CASSPGGPYEQYF. CDR3 bases: TGTGCCAGCAGCCCCGGGGGTCCCTACGAGCAGTACTTC.

The chain uses TRBV14 and TRBJ1-6; D remains unclear. CDR3 length equals 13 residues. Germline V gene data show CDR1 as SGHDN and CDR2 as FVKESK. V lost 0 bases and J lost 14, with 11 bases in between. The DNA for the CDR3 is TGTGCCAGCAGCCAAGAGTGGGGTAGAGCCCTCCACTTT. Translation gives CASSQEWGRALHF.

This sequence joins TRBV7-8 and TRBJ1-6; TRBD1 matches at 9 bases. Germline assignment: CDR1 SGHVS and CDR2 FQNEAQ. V shed 4 bases and J 11 bases; nucleotides not matched to a gene: 6. This CDR3 is 14 amino acids long. This CDR3 reads CASSSTGGSTPLHF. The DNA for the CDR3 is TGTGCCAGCAGCTCCACAGGGGGCTCGACACCCCTCCACTTT.

The rearrangement uses TRBV15 and TRBJ1-5; TRBD1 might be the D (5 bases). V lost 0 bases and J 7 bases, leaving 13 bases between the germline ends. Germline assignment: CDR1 LNHNV and CDR2 YYDKDF (reference sequence). The CDR3 is 15 amino acids. CDR3 coding DNA: TGTGCCACCAGCAGAGATTCAGGGAACGGGCAGCCCCAGCATTTT. Translating it yields CATSRDSGNGQPQHF.

The genes are TRBV4-2 and TRBJ1-1; D is possibly TRBD1 (6 bases). V dropped 2 bases and J dropped 3 bases, with 16 bases sitting between them. Per the germline V gene, CDR1 is LGHNA and CDR2 is YNFKEQ. The CDR3 runs 16 residues. CDR3 residues: CASSQHGGARDTEAFF. The CDR3, as DNA: TGTGCCAGCAGCCAACATGGGGGGGCGCGGGACACTGAAGCTTTCTTT.

This chain connects TRBV6-5 to TRBJ1-1, with TRBD1 identical over 9 bases. This CDR3 has 15 residues. V dropped 2 bases and J dropped 4; count of bases not matched to a gene: 5. CDR1 and CDR2 from the germline V gene are MNHEY and SVGAGI. The CDR3 nucleotides read TGTGCCAGCAGTTACGGGACAGGGTGGGGCACTGAAGCTTTCTTT. It is translated as CASSYGTGWGTEAFF.

With respect to this clone: It is unclear where the CDR3 begins or ends on the DNA, so no DNA is shown, and the CDR3 is as TCRdb lists it. This chain uses TRBV5-6 with TRBJ1-2; the table's D call of TRBD1 was not tested on the DNA. CDR1 is SGHDT, CDR2 YYEEEE, per germline. The CDR3 is 14 amino acids long, termini counted. The CDR3 loop is CASTWGQGIEGDTF.